This is a list of T cell receptor beta chains from one sample in a study of T cell responses to AZD1222 COVID-19 vaccine. Assay: immunoSEQ multiplex PCR; the TCRdb copy retains only in-frame clones and omits some. This repertoire shows roughly 100,000 clones, approximately 90% found once; its top ten account for around 20%. Specimen: peripheral blood, collected on day 0 of AZD1222 vaccination. These receptors were obtained from an adult in good health. CDR3s include the opening cysteine and the closing phenylalanine or tryptophan. The order of the fields is D gene, V gene, clone size, J gene, CDR3 protein, CDR3 DNA. The D gene is left open where the match is weak. Only part of the rows carry a size: once, few, many, or a class if the clone is expanded.

d_call: -; v_call: TRBV3-1/TRBV3-2; clone_size: -; j_call: TRBJ2-3; cdr3_aa: CASSRGGGETDTQYF; cdr3_nt: TGTGCCAGCAGCCGGGGAGGAGGGGAAACAGATACGCAGTATTTT
d_call: -; v_call: TRBV5-5; clone_size: -; j_call: TRBJ2-7; cdr3_aa: CASSPAPGGYEQYF; cdr3_nt: TGTGCCAGCAGCCCGGCCCCAGGCGGGTACGAGCAGTACTTC
d_call: -; v_call: TRBV11-2; clone_size: -; j_call: TRBJ1-1; cdr3_aa: CASSPPVPEAFF; cdr3_nt: TGTGCCAGCAGCCCCCCGGTCCCCGAAGCTTTCTTT
d_call: -; v_call: TRBV6-5; clone_size: -; j_call: TRBJ2-2; cdr3_aa: CASSYSPDTGELFF; cdr3_nt: TGTGCCAGCAGTTACTCGCCTGACACCGGGGAGCTGTTTTTT
d_call: TRBD1; v_call: TRBV7-2; clone_size: -; j_call: TRBJ2-1; cdr3_aa: CASSLVRQGYNEQFF; cdr3_nt: TGTGCCAGCAGCTTAGTGAGACAGGGGTACAATGAGCAGTTCTTC
d_call: -; v_call: TRBV29-1; clone_size: -; j_call: TRBJ1-1; cdr3_aa: CSAVPGHNTEAFF; cdr3_nt: TGCAGCGCCGTACCGGGACACAACACTGAAGCTTTCTTT
d_call: TRBD1; v_call: TRBV2; clone_size: -; j_call: TRBJ1-5; cdr3_aa: CASSAWDRSGQPQHF; cdr3_nt: TGTGCCAGCAGTGCTTGGGACAGGTCCGGGCAGCCCCAGCATTTT
d_call: -; v_call: TRBV19; clone_size: -; j_call: TRBJ1-4; cdr3_aa: CASSSMGGPNEKLFF; cdr3_nt: TGTGCCAGTAGTTCCATGGGGGGCCCTAATGAAAAACTGTTTTTT
d_call: -; v_call: TRBV6-1; clone_size: -; j_call: TRBJ1-2; cdr3_aa: CASSDWGSGYTF; cdr3_nt: TGTGCCAGCAGTGATTGGGGTTCTGGCTACACCTTC
d_call: -; v_call: TRBV14; clone_size: once; j_call: TRBJ2-6; cdr3_aa: CASSQRRPSGANVLTF; cdr3_nt: TGTGCCAGCAGCCAGCGCAGGCCATCTGGGGCCAACGTCCTGACTTTC
d_call: -; v_call: TRBV25-1; clone_size: -; j_call: TRBJ1-4; cdr3_aa: CASRVTGFDEKLFF; cdr3_nt: TGTGCCAGCAGGGTCACAGGGTTCGATGAAAAACTGTTTTTT
d_call: -; v_call: TRBV10-3; clone_size: many; j_call: TRBJ1-1; cdr3_aa: CAISESPMRFPRTEAFF; cdr3_nt: TGTGCCATCAGTGAGTCCCCGATGAGGTTTCCTAGAACTGAAGCTTTCTTT
d_call: TRBD1; v_call: TRBV6-5; clone_size: -; j_call: TRBJ2-2; cdr3_aa: CASSQAAGGPGELFF; cdr3_nt: TGTGCCAGTAGCCAGGCTGCAGGGGGCCCCGGGGAGCTGTTTTTT
d_call: TRBD1; v_call: TRBV3-1/TRBV3-2; clone_size: once; j_call: TRBJ1-6; cdr3_aa: CASSRRGESYNSPLHF; cdr3_nt: TGTGCCAGCAGCCGCAGGGGGGAGTCCTATAATTCACCCCTCCACTTT
d_call: -; v_call: TRBV6-5; clone_size: -; j_call: TRBJ2-5; cdr3_aa: CASSSHNPGRGRTQYF; cdr3_nt: TGTGCCAGCAGTTCGCATAATCCGGGCCGGGGGCGGACCCAGTACTTC
d_call: TRBD1; v_call: TRBV7-2; clone_size: few; j_call: TRBJ1-1; cdr3_aa: CASSSYQTGGNAEAFF; cdr3_nt: TGTGCCAGCAGCTCGTACCAGACAGGGGGCAACGCTGAAGCTTTCTTT
d_call: -; v_call: TRBV19; clone_size: -; j_call: TRBJ2-2; cdr3_aa: CASSNLRVGELFF; cdr3_nt: TGTGCCAGTAGTAATTTGAGGGTCGGGGAGCTGTTTTTT
d_call: -; v_call: TRBV18; clone_size: once; j_call: TRBJ1-1; cdr3_aa: CASSPSQVRGNTEAFF; cdr3_nt: TGTGCCAGCTCACCATCCCAGGTGCGGGGGAACACTGAAGCTTTCTTT